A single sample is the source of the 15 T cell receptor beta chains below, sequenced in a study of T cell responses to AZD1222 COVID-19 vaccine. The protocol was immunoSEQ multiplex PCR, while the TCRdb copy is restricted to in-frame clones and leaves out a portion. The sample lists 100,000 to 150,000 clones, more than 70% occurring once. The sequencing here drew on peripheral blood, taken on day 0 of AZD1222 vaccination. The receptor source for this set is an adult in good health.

The CDR3 loop is CASSQDNQFYSGANVLTF. The CDR3 bases are TGTGCCAGCAGCCAAGATAACCAGTTTTACTCTGGGGCCAACGTCCTGACTTTC. The rearrangement joins TRBV14 to TRBJ2-6; the D is unclear. Germline loops: CDR1 SGHDN, CDR2 FVKESK. The CDR3 runs 18 residues. The V and J ends lost 0 bases and 0 bases respectively, with 12 bases between them.

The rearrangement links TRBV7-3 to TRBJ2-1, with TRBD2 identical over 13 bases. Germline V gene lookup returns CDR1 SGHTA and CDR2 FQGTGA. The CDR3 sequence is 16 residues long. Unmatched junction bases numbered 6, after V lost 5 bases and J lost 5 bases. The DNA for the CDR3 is TGTGCCAGCAGCCGAACTAGCGGGAGGGTGGACAATGAGCAGTTCTTC. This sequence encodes CASSRTSGRVDNEQFF.

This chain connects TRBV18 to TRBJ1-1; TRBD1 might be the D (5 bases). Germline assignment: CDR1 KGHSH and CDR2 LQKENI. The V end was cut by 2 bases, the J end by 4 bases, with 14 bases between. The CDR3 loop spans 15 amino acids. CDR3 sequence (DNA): TGTGCCAGCTCACCAGGGGCAGTTTGGAGCACTGAAGCTTTCTTT. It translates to CASSPGAVWSTEAFF.

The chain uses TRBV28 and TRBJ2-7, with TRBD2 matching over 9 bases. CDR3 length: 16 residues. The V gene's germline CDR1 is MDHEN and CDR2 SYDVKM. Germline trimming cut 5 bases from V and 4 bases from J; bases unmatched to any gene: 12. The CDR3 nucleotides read TGTGCCAGCAGTCTTCCCCCGACTAGCGGACGGTACGAGCAGTACTTC. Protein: CASSLPPTSGRYEQYF. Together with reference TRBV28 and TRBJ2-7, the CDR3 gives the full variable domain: DVKVTQSSRYLVKRTGEKVFLECVQDMDHENMFWYRQDPGLGLRLIYFSYDVKMKEKGDIPEGYSVSREKKERFSLILESASTNQTSMYLCASSLPPTSGRYEQYFGPGTRLTVT.

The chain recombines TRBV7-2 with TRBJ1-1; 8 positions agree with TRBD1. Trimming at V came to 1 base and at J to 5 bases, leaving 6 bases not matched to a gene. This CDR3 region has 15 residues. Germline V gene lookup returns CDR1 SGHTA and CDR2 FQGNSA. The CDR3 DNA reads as TGTGCCAGCAGCTTAGAGTCAGGGGGCGCAACTGAAGCTTTCTTT. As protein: CASSLESGGATEAFF.

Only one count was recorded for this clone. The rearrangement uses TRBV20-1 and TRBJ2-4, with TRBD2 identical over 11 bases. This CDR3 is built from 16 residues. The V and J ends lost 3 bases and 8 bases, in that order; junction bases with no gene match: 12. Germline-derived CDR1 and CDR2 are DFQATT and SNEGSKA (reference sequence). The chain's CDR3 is CSASPGSGRAWDIQYF. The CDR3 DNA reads TGCAGTGCTAGTCCCGGTAGCGGGAGGGCCTGGGACATTCAGTACTTC.

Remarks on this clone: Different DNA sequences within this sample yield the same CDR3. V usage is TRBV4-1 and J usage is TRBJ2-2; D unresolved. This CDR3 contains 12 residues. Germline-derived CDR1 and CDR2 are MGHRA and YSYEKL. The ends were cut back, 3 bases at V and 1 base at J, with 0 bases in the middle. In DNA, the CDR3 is TGCGCCAGCAGCCAGAACACCGGGGAGCTGTTTTTT. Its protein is CASSQNTGELFF.

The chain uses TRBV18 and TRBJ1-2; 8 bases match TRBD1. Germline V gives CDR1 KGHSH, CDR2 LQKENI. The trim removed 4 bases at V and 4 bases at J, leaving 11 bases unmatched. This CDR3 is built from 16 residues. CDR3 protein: CASSRTTGAVFYGYTF. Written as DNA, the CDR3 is TGTGCCAGCTCACGCACGACAGGGGCGGTTTTCTATGGCTACACCTTC.

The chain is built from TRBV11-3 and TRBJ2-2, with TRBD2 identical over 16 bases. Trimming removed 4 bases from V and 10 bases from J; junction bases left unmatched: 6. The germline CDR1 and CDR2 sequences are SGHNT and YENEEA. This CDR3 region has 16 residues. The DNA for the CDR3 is TGTGCCAGCAGCTCGGGACTAGCGGGAGGGCCTGAGGAGCTGTTTTTT. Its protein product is CASSSGLAGGPEELFF.

CDR3 bases: TGCGCCAGCAGCCAAGATGTCAGCGAGGCAACTAATGAAAAACTGTTTTTT. It yields the protein CASSQDVSEATNEKLFF. The V gene is TRBV4-1, the J gene TRBJ1-4; the D is unclear. Germline CDR1 is MGHRA and CDR2 is YSYEKL. The CDR3 has 17 residues. Trimming took off 0 bases at V and 0 bases at J, with 11 bases between the two ends.

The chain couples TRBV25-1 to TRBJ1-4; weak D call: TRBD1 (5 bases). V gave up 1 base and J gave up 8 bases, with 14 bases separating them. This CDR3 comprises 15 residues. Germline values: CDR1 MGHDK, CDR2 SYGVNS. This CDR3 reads CASSEFGGGGEKLFF. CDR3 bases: TGTGCCAGCAGTGAATTCGGCGGTGGGGGAGAAAAACTGTTTTTT.

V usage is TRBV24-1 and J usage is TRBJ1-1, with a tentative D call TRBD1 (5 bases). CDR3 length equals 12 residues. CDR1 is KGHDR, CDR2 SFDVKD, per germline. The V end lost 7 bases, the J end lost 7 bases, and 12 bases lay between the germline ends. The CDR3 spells CATRGVQGEAFF. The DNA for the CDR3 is TGTGCCACCAGGGGCGTGCAGGGTGAAGCTTTCTTT.

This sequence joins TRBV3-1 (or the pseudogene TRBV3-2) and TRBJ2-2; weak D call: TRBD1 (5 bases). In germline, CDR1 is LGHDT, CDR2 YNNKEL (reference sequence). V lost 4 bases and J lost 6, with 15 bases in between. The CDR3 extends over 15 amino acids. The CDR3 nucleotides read TGTGCCAGCAGCCCCCCAACCCCAGGGCCCGGGGAGCTGTTTTTT. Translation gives CASSPPTPGPGELFF.

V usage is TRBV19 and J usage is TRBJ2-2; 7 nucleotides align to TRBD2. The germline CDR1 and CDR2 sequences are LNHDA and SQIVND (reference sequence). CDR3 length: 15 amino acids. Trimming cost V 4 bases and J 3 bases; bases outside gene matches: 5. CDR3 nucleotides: TGTGCCAGTAGTAGCGGGAGTACGTACACCGGGGAGCTGTTTTTT. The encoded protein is CASSSGSTYTGELFF.

The CDR3 spells CASTRTSGNTGELFF. CDR3 coding DNA: TGTGCCAGCACCCGGACTAGCGGCAACACCGGGGAGCTGTTTTTT. The chain carries TRBV27 and TRBJ2-2; 10 bases align to TRBD2. CDR3 size: 15 residues. V shed 7 bases, J shed 2 bases, and the junction held 4 bases outside the gene matches. Germline CDR1 MNHEY, CDR2 SMNVEV (reference sequence).